Below are 18 T cell receptor beta chains sequenced from a single sample in a study of a mutant IDH1 vaccine in newly diagnosed glioma. Sample time point: week 47, end of study. Doses consisted of 300 ug of mutant IDH1 20-mer peptide each, paired with topical imiquimod. These receptors' targets are unknown. Sequencing used immunoSEQ multiplex PCR; TCRdb keeps in-frame clones, though not all of them. In the table there are tens of thousands of clones, 83% of which are singletons. This material consisted of PBMCs, taken from a glioma patient whose treatment included an IDH1 peptide vaccine. The receptors come from a woman in her fifties or sixties with glioma.

V usage is TRBV29-1 and J usage is TRBJ1-6; 7 nucleotides match TRBD1. After removal of 1 base from V and 2 bases from J, the junction contained 5 bases not matched to a gene. The CDR3 has 16 residues. In germline, CDR1 is SQVTM, CDR2 ANQGSEA. The CDR3 is CSVEGQGGPYNSPLHF. The CDR3 nucleotides read TGCAGCGTTGAAGGACAGGGAGGCCCCTATAATTCACCCCTCCACTTT.

This chain connects TRBV19 to TRBJ1-4; no clear D gene. Between the trimmed V and J ends, which lost 2 bases and 7 bases, there was a span of 11 bases. From germline, CDR1 is LNHDA and CDR2 SQIVND (reference sequence). This CDR3 is built from 14 residues. CDR3: CASSISRSVEKLFF. The CDR3 DNA sequence: TGTGCCAGTAGTATAAGCAGGTCGGTTGAAAAACTGTTTTTT. Full variable domain (missing parts from reference TRBV19 and TRBJ1-4): DGGITQSPKYLFRKEGQNVTLSCEQNLNHDAMYWYRQDPGQGLRLIYYSQIVNDFQKGDIAEGYSVSREKKESFPLTVTSAQKNPTAFYLCASSISRSVEKLFFGSGTQLSVL.

The chain carries TRBV27 and TRBJ1-5; 9 bases agree with TRBD1. V trimming: 6 bases; J trimming: 2 bases; junction bases outside the gene matches: 8. CDR3 size: 16 residues. The germline gives CDR1 MNHEY, CDR2 SMNVEV (reference sequence). The chain's CDR3 is CASREQGAKGNQPQHF. The CDR3 DNA follows: TGTGCCAGCAGAGAACAGGGGGCTAAGGGCAATCAGCCCCAGCATTTT.

V and J are TRBV6-4 and TRBJ2-3; perhaps TRBD2 as D (7 bases). CDR1 is MRHNA and CDR2 is SNTAGT in the germline V gene. V lost 0 bases and J 4 bases, leaving 8 bases between the germline ends. CDR3 length: 14 residues. Here the CDR3 reads CASSDSGGPDTQYF. CDR3 sequence (DNA): TGTGCCAGCAGTGACTCGGGGGGGCCAGATACGCAGTATTTT.

The chain uses TRBV7-9 and TRBJ1-2; D unclear. This CDR3 has 12 residues. The V end lost 7 bases, the J end lost 4 bases, and 10 bases lay between the germline ends. Germline CDR1 reads SEHNR; CDR2 reads FQNEAQ (reference sequence). CDR3 region: CASNLAAYGYTF. The CDR3 DNA reads TGTGCCAGCAACCTGGCGGCCTATGGCTACACCTTC.

V gene TRBV30 combines with J gene TRBJ2-5; either TRBD1 or TRBD2 may supply D (5 bases each). The DNA end lines up better with TRBJ2-7; the J call may be wrong. CDR3 length: 14 amino acids. The V gene's germline CDR1 is GTSNPN and CDR2 SVGIG (reference sequence). The CDR3 reads CAWSDGGFSYEQYF. In nucleotides, the CDR3 is TGTGCCTGGAGTGATGGGGGTTTCTCCTACGAGCAGTACTTC.

The V call is TRBV25-1, the J call TRBJ2-5, with 10 bases fitting TRBD1. Germline assignment: CDR1 MGHDK and CDR2 SYGVNS. The CDR3 is 16 residues long. Trimming cost V 1 base and J 4 bases; bases outside gene matches: 6. The CDR3 is CASSEWRDRGGETQYF. CDR3 DNA: TGTGCCAGCAGTGAATGGCGGGACAGGGGAGGAGAGACCCAGTACTTC.

This clone has just one count. The chain carries TRBV5-1 and TRBJ2-2; 8 nucleotides line up with TRBD1. The V gene end was trimmed by 6 bases and the J gene end by 4 bases; junction bases not matched to a gene: 5. The CDR3 spans 14 residues. The germline gives CDR1 SGHRS, CDR2 YFSETQ. Written as DNA, the CDR3 is TGCGCCAGCATCCCGGACAGGGCCACCGGGGAGCTGTTTTTT. It encodes CASIPDRATGELFF.

The V gene is TRBV4-1, the J gene TRBJ1-5; D ambiguous. The CDR3 sequence is 15 residues long. Germline-derived CDR1 and CDR2 are MGHRA and YSYEKL. The V and J ends lost 0 bases and 5 bases respectively, with 11 bases between them. CDR3 DNA: TGCGCCAGCAGCCAAGATGGTTCCGGGGATCAGCCCCAGCATTTT. Its protein is CASSQDGSGDQPQHF.

The gene calls are TRBV27 and TRBJ1-4; no clear D gene. V gave up 0 bases and J gave up 7 bases, with 12 bases separating them. Per the germline V gene, CDR1 is MNHEY and CDR2 is SMNVEV (reference sequence). CDR3 length equals 15 residues. The chain's CDR3 is CASSLSTVGGEKLFF. The CDR3 DNA reads as TGTGCCAGCAGTTTATCTACTGTGGGTGGTGAAAAACTGTTTTTT.

This sequence joins TRBV6-1 and TRBJ1-2, with D tentatively TRBD1 (5 bases). This CDR3 region has 14 residues. Per germline, CDR1 MNHNS and CDR2 SASEGT. With 4 bases removed from V and 0 bases from J, the gap between germline ends came to 9 bases. The CDR3 nucleotides read TGTGCCAGCAGTGTGGGGGTCTCTAACTATGGCTACACCTTC. It encodes CASSVGVSNYGYTF.

This chain uses TRBV4-1 with TRBJ1-5; 12 bases are shared with TRBD1. The germline CDR1 and CDR2 sequences are MGHRA and YSYEKL. Unmatched junction bases numbered 6, after V lost 4 bases and J lost 5 bases. The CDR3 sequence is 16 residues long. CDR3 nucleotide sequence: TGCGCCAGCAGCCGAACCGGGACAGGGGGCGATCAGCCCCAGCATTTT. This translates into CASSRTGTGGDQPQHF.

The chain combines TRBV6-1 with TRBJ1-4; 7 nucleotides agree with TRBD1. Germline V gene sequence: CDR1 MNHNS, CDR2 SASEGT. The CDR3 has 14 amino acids. J was trimmed by 5 bases and V by 4 bases; bases with no gene match: 4. In DNA form, the CDR3 reads TGTGCCAGCAGTGTCACAGGGGCCAATGAAAAACTGTTTTTT. Its translation is CASSVTGANEKLFF.

This chain joins TRBV30 and TRBJ1-2; D unresolved. V was trimmed by 0 bases and J by 8 bases, leaving 16 bases between them. The CDR3 loop spans 14 amino acids. Germline lookup yields CDR1 GTSNPN and CDR2 SVGIG (reference sequence). The CDR3 is CAWSVLQKGRGYTF. In nucleotides, the CDR3 is TGTGCCTGGAGTGTACTACAAAAAGGGAGGGGCTACACCTTC.

This chain joins TRBV4-3 and TRBJ2-7, with D hard to call. Germline V gene lookup returns CDR1 LGHNA and CDR2 YSLEER. The CDR3 runs to 13 residues. Trimming took off 4 bases at V and 5 bases at J, with 12 bases between the two ends. CDR3 sequence reads: CASSPPKRDEQYF. As DNA, the CDR3 is TGCGCCAGCAGCCCCCCGAAAAGGGACGAGCAGTACTTC.

The V call is TRBV6-5, the J call TRBJ1-4; 9 nucleotides match TRBD1. The V gene's germline CDR1 is MNHEY and CDR2 SVGAGI. Trimming removed 0 bases from V and 5 bases from J; junction bases left unmatched: 1. This CDR3 region has 15 residues. CDR3 bases: TGTGCCAGCAGTTACTCCGGGACAGGGAATGAAAAACTGTTTTTT. It translates to CASSYSGTGNEKLFF.

The chain has TRBV27 and TRBJ2-7; D unclear. Trimming took off 2 bases at V and 6 bases at J, with 11 bases between the two ends. The CDR3 is made up of 13 amino acids. Germline V gives CDR1 MNHEY, CDR2 SMNVEV (reference sequence). Written as DNA, the CDR3 is TGTGCCAGCAGTTTAGCGTCCGGCAGCGAGCAGTACTTC. As protein: CASSLASGSEQYF.

V is TRBV4-3 and J is TRBJ1-4, with 8 bases that match TRBD1. This CDR3 region has 17 residues. Germline CDR1 reads LGHNA; CDR2 reads YSLEER. V trimming: 0 bases; J trimming: 3 bases; junction bases outside the gene matches: 6. For the CDR3, the DNA is TGCGCCAGCAGCCAAGAGAGGGTGGACAGGGCTAATGAAAAACTGTTTTTT. Protein sequence: CASSQERVDRANEKLFF.